The 27 T cell receptor beta chains reported below all come from one sample, sequenced in a study of beta chain features in type 1 diabetes. Notes on the study in general: Across all four CD4+ subsets, people with type 1 diabetes showed modestly shorter TCRB CDR3s.

Expressed TCRB transcripts were sequenced because the isolated RNA had all been reverse transcribed beforehand. Data came from immunoSEQ multiplex PCR; TCRdb stores just in-frame clones and leaves some out. This repertoire shows under 130,000 clones, 25% to 35% found once; its top ten account for under 0.55%. These receptors have no known antigen. Sequencing was done on a sample of central memory CD4+ T cells from blood. These receptors all come from a woman under 30 with type 1 diabetes.

This clone was seen only a few times. The chain is built from TRBV28 and TRBJ1-5; D is possibly TRBD1 (6 bases). Trimming took off 3 bases at V and 4 bases at J, with 13 bases between the two ends. The germline V gene encodes CDR1 MDHEN and CDR2 SYDVKM. The CDR3 runs 15 residues. The CDR3 reads CASSFGQPKNQPQHF. Here the CDR3 DNA reads TGTGCCAGCAGTTTCGGACAGCCCAAAAATCAGCCCCAGCATTTT.

The chain combines TRBV28 with TRBJ2-5; 7 nucleotides match TRBD1. The length of the CDR3 is 13 residues. V was pared by 6 bases and J by 5 bases, with 6 bases of the junction left unmatched. Germline loops: CDR1 MDHEN, CDR2 SYDVKM. The CDR3 loop is CASRLDRVETQYF. As DNA, the CDR3 is TGTGCCAGCAGGTTAGACAGGGTGGAGACCCAGTACTTC.

The chain employs TRBV28 and TRBJ2-7, with 7 bases identical to TRBD1. Germline loops: CDR1 MDHEN, CDR2 SYDVKM. V lost 2 bases, J lost 5 bases, and 6 bases stayed unmatched. The CDR3 totals 14 residues. CDR3 residues: CASSLIQGVNEQYF. CDR3 DNA sequence: TGTGCCAGCAGTTTAATCCAGGGGGTAAACGAGCAGTACTTC.

This clone was observed a handful of times. This chain connects TRBV7-9 to TRBJ1-2; TRBD1 agrees at 10 bases. V shed 5 bases and J 3 bases; nucleotides not matched to a gene: 6. Germline CDR1 SEHNR, CDR2 FQNEAQ (reference sequence). The CDR3 has 15 amino acids. CDR3 region: CASSPGQGVDYGYTF. DNA of the CDR3: TGTGCCAGCAGCCCAGGACAGGGGGTGGACTATGGCTACACCTTC.

The J gene is TRBJ2-7, the V gene TRBV18; possibly TRBD1 for D (5 bases). The CDR3 loop spans 16 amino acids. Germline CDR1 reads KGHSH; CDR2 reads LQKENI. The V end was cut by 0 bases, the J end by 3 bases, with 15 bases between. CDR3 nucleotides: TGTGCCAGCTCACCACCGTTGGCAGGGAAAATCTACGAGCAGTACTTC. This encodes CASSPPLAGKIYEQYF.

This clone has just a few counts. This rearrangement joins TRBV11-2 to TRBJ2-1, with 8 bases fitting TRBD2. V dropped 4 bases and J dropped 1; count of bases not matched to a gene: 9. Per the germline V gene, CDR1 is SGHAT and CDR2 is FQNNGV. The CDR3 sequence is 17 residues long. CDR3 protein: CASSSLRAGGSYNEQFF. In DNA form, the CDR3 reads TGTGCCAGCAGCTCCCTACGCGCGGGAGGTTCCTACAATGAGCAGTTCTTC.

A single count supports this clone. The chain is built from TRBV30 and TRBJ2-5, with D possibly TRBD2 on 5 matching bases. The DNA matches TRBJ2-7 better at its end, which makes the J call doubtful. In germline, CDR1 is GTSNPN, CDR2 SVGIG (reference sequence). The CDR3 length is 14 residues. The CDR3, as DNA: TGTGCCTGGAATACTGCGGGTATACGCTACGAGCAGTACTTC. The encoded protein is CAWNTAGIRYEQYF.

This clone was counted a few times. This rearrangement joins TRBV14 to TRBJ2-4, with 7 bases identical to TRBD1. V dropped 4 bases and J dropped 6; count of bases not matched to a gene: 6. The CDR3 extends over 14 amino acids. CDR1 and CDR2 (germline): SGHDN, FVKESK. The CDR3 DNA reads as TGTGCCAGCAGCCCCCAGGGACAGCGAAACATTCAGTACTTC. Its protein product is CASSPQGQRNIQYF.

This clone has just a few counts. This chain uses TRBV29-1 with TRBJ1-1; possible D gene TRBD1, 5 bases. Germline V lookup: CDR1 SQVTM, CDR2 ANQGSEA. V lost 3 bases and J lost 7, with 12 bases in between. The CDR3 runs to 12 residues. CDR3 protein: CSVERGWDEAFF. The CDR3 nucleotides are TGCAGCGTTGAGCGGGGGTGGGATGAAGCTTTCTTT. Using reference TRBV29-1 and TRBJ1-1 for the parts outside the CDR3, the full variable domain is SAVISQKPSRDICQRGTSLTIQCQVDSQVTMMFWYRQQPGQSLTLIATANQGSEATYESGFVIDKFPISRPNLTFSTLTVSNMSPEDSSIYLCSVERGWDEAFFGQGTRLTVV.

The chain recombines TRBV6-6 with TRBJ2-7, with TRBD2 matching 7 bases. This CDR3 is built from 13 residues. The germline V gene has CDR1 MNHNY and CDR2 SVGAGI (reference sequence). Trimming took 4 bases from V and 6 from J; bases not matched to a gene: 6. This CDR3 is CASSWGGTSEQYF. The CDR3 DNA is TGTGCCAGCAGTTGGGGGGGAACGTCCGAGCAGTACTTC.

The chain employs TRBV6-6 and TRBJ2-1; tentative D call: TRBD2 (5 bases). Trimming left V 2 bases short and J 7 bases short, with 15 bases between. Germline V gene sequence: CDR1 MNHNY, CDR2 SVGAGI (reference sequence). The CDR3 consists of 15 residues. For the CDR3, the DNA is TGTGCCAGCAGTTACCCCTCGGGGAGCGCGAATGAGCAGTTCTTC. The encoded protein is CASSYPSGSANEQFF.

This clone has a handful of counts. The genes are TRBV5-1 and TRBJ2-1; 10 positions match TRBD2. This CDR3 region has 16 residues. V lost 4 bases and J lost 4; bases outside the gene matches: 8. Germline V gives CDR1 SGHRS, CDR2 YFSETQ. CDR3 residues: CASSIDGLAAYNEQFF. The CDR3 region has the DNA TGCGCCAGCAGCATCGACGGACTAGCGGCGTACAATGAGCAGTTCTTC.

Only a few counts were recorded for this clone. The chain carries TRBV11-2 and TRBJ2-1; 11 nucleotides agree with TRBD2. Trimming cost V 6 bases and J 7 bases; bases outside gene matches: 8. This CDR3 is built from 15 residues. From germline, CDR1 is SGHAT and CDR2 FQNNGV. DNA of the CDR3: TGTGCCAGCAGTACCCTACTAGCGGGAGCGAATGAGCAGTTCTTC. It codes for CASSTLLAGANEQFF. Full variable domain (rest looked up from reference TRBV11-2 and TRBJ2-1): EAGVAQSPRYKIIEKRQSVAFWCNPISGHATLYWYQQILGQGPKLLIQFQNNGVVDDSQLPKDRFSAERLKGVDSTLKIQPAKLEDSAVYLCASSTLLAGANEQFFGPGTRLTVL.

The chain combines TRBV10-3 with TRBJ2-3; possible D gene TRBD2, 7 bases. The V end lost 3 bases, the J end lost 2 bases, and 18 bases lay between the germline ends. CDR3 length: 17 residues. The germline CDR1 and CDR2 sequences are ENHRY and SYGVKD. The CDR3 region is CAISESGASGFTDTQYF. Written as DNA, the CDR3 is TGTGCCATCAGTGAATCAGGGGCTAGCGGTTTCACAGATACGCAGTATTTT.

The chain joins TRBV11-2 to TRBJ2-1, with 9 nucleotides matching TRBD1. Germline assignment: CDR1 SGHAT and CDR2 FQNNGV. V lost 5 bases to trimming and J lost 2 bases; unmatched junction nucleotides: 4. There are 15 residues in the CDR3. The CDR3 reads CASSLTGGAYNEQFF. CDR3 DNA sequence: TGTGCCAGCAGCCTAACAGGGGGCGCCTACAATGAGCAGTTCTTC.

This clone was observed a few times. The gene calls are TRBV19 and TRBJ1-5, with D possibly matching TRBD1 (6 bases). The CDR3 has 16 amino acids. The V end lost 0 bases, the J end lost 6 bases, and 15 bases lay between the germline ends. Germline loops: CDR1 LNHDA, CDR2 SQIVND (reference sequence). Written as DNA, the CDR3 is TGTGCCAGTAGTATAGAAGGCAGGGGCAGAGGTCAGCCCCAGCATTTT. This translates into CASSIEGRGRGQPQHF.

This clone was found a few times. This chain joins TRBV7-9 and TRBJ2-3; the D gene is possibly TRBD2 (5 bases). CDR1 SEHNR and CDR2 FQNEAQ come from the germline V gene (reference sequence). V lost 5 bases to trimming and J lost 6 bases, with 12 bases between them. This CDR3 is built from 13 residues. The CDR3 bases are TGTGCCAGCAGCCCTACTACTAGGGATACGCAGTATTTT. Translation: CASSPTTRDTQYF.

Here the CDR3 reads CASSHLGAPQGYTF. Written as DNA, the CDR3 is TGTGCCAGCAGTCACCTGGGGGCTCCCCAAGGCTACACCTTC. V gene TRBV28 combines with J gene TRBJ1-2, with D perhaps matching TRBD1 (6 bases). V gave up 5 bases and J gave up 8 bases, with 18 bases separating them. Germline V gene lookup returns CDR1 MDHEN and CDR2 SYDVKM. This CDR3 has 14 amino acids.

In its sample, this clone was seen a few times. V and J are TRBV5-5 and TRBJ2-1, with 8 bases fitting TRBD2. This CDR3 is built from 16 residues. V lost 1 base to trimming and J lost 8 bases; unmatched junction nucleotides: 11. In germline, CDR1 is SGHKS, CDR2 YYEKEE (reference sequence). The CDR3 region is CASSLQAQREMDEQFF. The CDR3, as DNA: TGTGCCAGCAGCTTGCAAGCCCAGCGGGAGATGGATGAGCAGTTCTTC. Filled out from reference TRBV5-5 and TRBJ2-1, the complete variable domain reads DAGVTQSPTHLIKTRGQQVTLRCSPISGHKSVSWYQQVLGQGPQFIFQYYEKEERGRGNFPDRFSARQFPNYSSELNVNALLLGDSALYLCASSLQAQREMDEQFFGPGTRLTVL.

There are a few counts of this clone. The chain recombines TRBV19 with TRBJ2-1; TRBD1 matches at 9 bases. There are 18 residues in the CDR3. The J segment lost 7 bases and the V segment lost 4 bases, leaving 17 bases of the junction unmatched. Germline V CDR1 and CDR2: LNHDA, SQIVND (reference sequence). CDR3 residues: CASSNGTGSFRLVNEQFF. Written as DNA, the CDR3 is TGTGCCAGTAGTAACGGGACAGGGTCTTTTCGACTAGTTAATGAGCAGTTCTTC.

The CDR3 loop reads CSVVPHGGVNTEAFF. CDR3 in DNA: TGCAGCGTTGTCCCTCACGGGGGGGTGAACACTGAAGCTTTCTTT. This chain links TRBV29-1 with TRBJ1-1; possible D gene TRBD1, 5 bases. With 4 bases removed from V and 0 bases from J, the gap between germline ends came to 15 bases. The germline V gene encodes CDR1 SQVTM and CDR2 ANQGSEA. The CDR3 sequence is 15 residues long. The whole variable domain, remainder taken from reference TRBV29-1 and TRBJ1-1, is SAVISQKPSRDICQRGTSLTIQCQVDSQVTMMFWYRQQPGQSLTLIATANQGSEATYESGFVIDKFPISRPNLTFSTLTVSNMSPEDSSIYLCSVVPHGGVNTEAFFGQGTRLTVV.

The rearrangement joins TRBV7-9 to TRBJ2-5; no definite D call. Trimming took 3 bases from V and 2 from J, leaving 4 bases between them. CDR3 length: 12 amino acids. The germline V gene encodes CDR1 SEHNR and CDR2 FQNEAQ (reference sequence). The CDR3: CASSFSQETQYF. The CDR3 coding sequence is TGTGCCAGCAGCTTTTCTCAAGAGACCCAGTACTTC. The variable domain in full, completed from reference TRBV7-9 and TRBJ2-5, reads DTGVSQNPRHKITKRGQNVTFRCDPISEHNRLYWYRQTLGQGPEFLTYFQNEAQLEKSRLLSDRFSAERPKGSFSTLEIQRTEQGDSAMYLCASSFSQETQYFGPGTRLLVL.

This clone was picked up a small number of times. The DNA for the CDR3 is TGTGCCACCAACCGAGCGGGAGGGCCAGATACGCAGTATTTT. Residues: CATNRAGGPDTQYF. This chain links TRBV9 with TRBJ2-3, with 10 nucleotides matching TRBD2. With 9 bases clipped from V and 4 bases from J, the junction kept 8 bases outside the gene matches. The CDR3 length is 14 residues. Germline CDR1 and CDR2: SGDLS and YYNGEE.

This clone was detected only a few times. The chain is built from TRBV5-4 and TRBJ2-7, with 9 bases identical to TRBD2. From germline, CDR1 is SGHNT and CDR2 YYREEE (reference sequence). V shed 4 bases and J 2 bases; nucleotides not matched to a gene: 4. The CDR3 contains 14 residues. The CDR3 spells CASSVAGAPYEQYV. The CDR3 bases are TGTGCCAGCAGCGTAGCGGGAGCACCCTACGAGCAGTACGTC.

This clone has more than one count but fewer than ten. CDR3 in amino acids: CASSGSAGTGQHF. As DNA, the CDR3 is TGTGCCAGCAGCGGATCCGCCGGGACAGGCCAGCATTTT. The chain is built from TRBV7-9 and TRBJ1-5; TRBD1 matches at 8 bases. Trimming at V came to 5 bases and at J to 12 bases, leaving 9 bases not matched to a gene. The CDR3 length is 13 residues. Germline CDR1 is SEHNR and CDR2 is FQNEAQ (reference sequence).

The chain carries TRBV27 and TRBJ2-3; TRBD2 aligns across 14 bases. The germline CDR1 and CDR2 sequences are MNHEY and SMNVEV (reference sequence). The junction had 5 bases not matched to a gene; V was cut back by 10 bases and J by 5 bases. CDR3 length: 14 residues. The CDR3 spells CAIGLAGGRDTQYF. CDR3 coding DNA: TGTGCCATCGGACTAGCGGGAGGTCGAGATACGCAGTATTTT.

V usage is TRBV30 and J usage is TRBJ1-2; TRBD1 matches at 7 bases. With V trimmed by 1 base and J by 4 bases, 3 bases remained unmatched. The CDR3 totals 13 residues. From germline, CDR1 is GTSNPN and CDR2 SVGIG (reference sequence). DNA of the CDR3: TGTGCCTGGAGTGGCGGGACAGTCTATGGCTACACCTTC. Its translation is CAWSGGTVYGYTF.